The clone carrying this T cell receptor (beta chain) was seen many times. Its antigen is unknown. For the unsorted libraries, 2 million PBMCs stored at -80 C served as input. The data originate from a study of neurological immune-mediated disorders. Study-wide findings and caveats: The most TCR clonal expansion was seen in HTLV-1-associated myelopathy, and the least was seen in multiple sclerosis, which fell below healthy controls.

Each TCR transcript was tagged with a 10-nucleotide random UMI during 5'RACE. Using its own MiXCR run on the 5' RACE reads, TCRdb lists one record per CDR3 protein. The data show 110,000 or so distinct CDR3 sequences, roughly 3.2% seen once. The CDR3 length is 16 residues. The germline CDR1 and CDR2 sequences are LGHNA and YSLEER. Trimming shortened V by 0 bases and J by 2 bases, and 8 bases separated the two germline ends. Sequencing used PBMCs. The TCR sequence derives from a woman between 25 and 40 years old with multiple sclerosis. J is TRBJ2-6 and V is TRBV4-3; tentative D call: TRBD1 (5 bases). Written as DNA, the CDR3 is TGCGCCAGCAGCCAAGATAGGGGAACTGGGGCCAACGTCCTGACTTTC. Its translation: CASSQDRGTGANVLTF.